This T cell receptor beta chain was retrieved from a study of OX40 agonist ivuxolimab in advanced cancers. The CDR3 runs 13 residues. The germline gives CDR1 MNHNY, CDR2 SVGAGI (reference sequence). V was clipped by 6 bases and J by 0 bases, with 7 bases between them. Here immunoSEQ multiplex PCR was the method, and the copy in TCRdb shows in-frame clones only, minus some. The sample shows 55,000 to 75,000 clones, about 89% of them seen only once. The rearrangement joins TRBV6-6 to TRBJ2-3; tentatively, D is TRBD2 (5 bases). This clonotype was obtained from an adult with an advanced solid tumor such as melanoma, head and neck, liver or kidney cancer. The sample was CD4+ or CD8+ T cells sorted from blood, taken in a trial of the OX40 agonist ivuxolimab. The CDR3 loop is CASRGRSTDTQYF. The CDR3 DNA reads TGTGCCAGCAGGGGGAGAAGCACAGATACGCAGTATTTT.